This TCR beta chain was identified in a study of blood T cell repertoires in COVID-19. For the study at large: From the United States, Italy and Spain came samples of acute and convalescent COVID-19.

TCRdb's table, derived via immunoSEQ multiplex PCR, lists solely in-frame clones and lacks some. The sample contains about 29,000 clones, approximately 88% of which appear only once. This TCR came from a man older than 75 with active COVID-19. The sequenced sample consisted of peripheral blood.

The CDR3 is CASSPLGQGEQYF. The CDR3 bases are TGTGCCAGCAGCCCCCTCGGACAGGGCGAGCAGTACTTC. This rearrangement joins TRBV11-2 to TRBJ2-7, with 8 bases that match TRBD1. The V and J ends lost 5 bases and 6 bases, in that order; junction bases with no gene match: 6. The CDR3 length is 13 residues. Germline V gives CDR1 SGHAT, CDR2 FQNNGV.